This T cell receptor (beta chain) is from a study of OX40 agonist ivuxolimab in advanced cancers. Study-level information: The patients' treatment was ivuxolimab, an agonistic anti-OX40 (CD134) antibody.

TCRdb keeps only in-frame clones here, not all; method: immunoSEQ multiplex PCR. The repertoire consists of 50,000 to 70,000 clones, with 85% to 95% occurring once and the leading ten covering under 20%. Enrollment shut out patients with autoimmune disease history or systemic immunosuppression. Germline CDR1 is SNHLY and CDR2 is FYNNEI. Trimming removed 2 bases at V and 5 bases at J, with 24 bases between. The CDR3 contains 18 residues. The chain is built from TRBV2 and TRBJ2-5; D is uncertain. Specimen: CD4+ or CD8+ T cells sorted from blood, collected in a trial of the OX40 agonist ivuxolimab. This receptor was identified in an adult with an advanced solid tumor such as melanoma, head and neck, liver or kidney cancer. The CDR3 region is CASSEWSAPEPPTETQYF. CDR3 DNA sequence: TGTGCCAGCAGTGAATGGTCGGCGCCAGAACCGCCGACGGAGACCCAGTACTTC.